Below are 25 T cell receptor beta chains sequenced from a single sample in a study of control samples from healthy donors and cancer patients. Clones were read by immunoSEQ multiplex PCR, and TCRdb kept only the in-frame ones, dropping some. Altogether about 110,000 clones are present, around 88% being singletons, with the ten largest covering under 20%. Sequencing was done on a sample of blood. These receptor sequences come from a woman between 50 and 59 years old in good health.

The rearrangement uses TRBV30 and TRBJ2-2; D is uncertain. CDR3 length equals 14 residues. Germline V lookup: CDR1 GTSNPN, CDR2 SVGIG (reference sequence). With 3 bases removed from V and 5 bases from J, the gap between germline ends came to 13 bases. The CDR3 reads CAWRIPRETGELFF. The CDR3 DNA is TGTGCCTGGAGGATCCCGCGCGAGACCGGGGAGCTGTTTTTT.

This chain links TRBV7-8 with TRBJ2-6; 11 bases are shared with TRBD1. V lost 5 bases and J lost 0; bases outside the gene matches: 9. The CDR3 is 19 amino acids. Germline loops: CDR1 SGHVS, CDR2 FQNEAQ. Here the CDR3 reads CASSPGPGTGGSGANVLTF. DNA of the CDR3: TGTGCCAGCAGCCCAGGCCCCGGGACAGGGGGCTCTGGGGCCAACGTCCTGACTTTC.

The DNA for the CDR3 is TGTGCCAGCAGCTTATCAACGGAAGCTTTCTTT. Amino acid sequence: CASSLSTEAFF. The V call is TRBV7-9, the J call TRBJ1-1; D remains unclear. Trimming removed 2 bases at V and 8 bases at J, with 6 bases between. Germline V lookup: CDR1 SEHNR, CDR2 FQNEAQ (reference sequence). The CDR3 has 11 amino acids.

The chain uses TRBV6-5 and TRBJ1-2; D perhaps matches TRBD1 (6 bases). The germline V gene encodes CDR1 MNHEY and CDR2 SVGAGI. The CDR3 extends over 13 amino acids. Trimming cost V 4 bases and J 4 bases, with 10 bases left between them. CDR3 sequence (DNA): TGTGCCAGCAGTTTGGACAGACTCTATGGCTACACCTTC. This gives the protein CASSLDRLYGYTF.

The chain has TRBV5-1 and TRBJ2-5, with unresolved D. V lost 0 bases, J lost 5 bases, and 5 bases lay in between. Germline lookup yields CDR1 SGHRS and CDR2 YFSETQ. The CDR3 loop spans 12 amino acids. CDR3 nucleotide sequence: TGCGCCAGCAGCTTGGCCGAGGAGACCCAGTACTTC. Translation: CASSLAEETQYF. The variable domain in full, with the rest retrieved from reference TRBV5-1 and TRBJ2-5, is KAGVTQTPRYLIKTRGQQVTLSCSPISGHRSVSWYQQTPGQGLQFLFEYFSETQRNKGNFPGRFSGRQFSNSRSEMNVSTLELGDSALYLCASSLAEETQYFGPGTRLLVL.

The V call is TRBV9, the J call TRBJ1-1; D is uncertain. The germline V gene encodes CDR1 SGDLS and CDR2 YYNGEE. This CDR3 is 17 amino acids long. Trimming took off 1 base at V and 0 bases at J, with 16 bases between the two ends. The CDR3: CASSVWPPGSMNTEAFF. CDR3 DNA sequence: TGTGCCAGCAGCGTATGGCCCCCGGGCAGCATGAACACTGAAGCTTTCTTT.

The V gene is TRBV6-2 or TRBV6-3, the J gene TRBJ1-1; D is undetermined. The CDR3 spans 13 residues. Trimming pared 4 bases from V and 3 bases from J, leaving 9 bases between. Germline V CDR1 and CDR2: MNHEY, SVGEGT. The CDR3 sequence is CASSWRRDTEAFF. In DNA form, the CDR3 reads TGTGCCAGCAGTTGGAGGAGGGACACTGAAGCTTTCTTT.

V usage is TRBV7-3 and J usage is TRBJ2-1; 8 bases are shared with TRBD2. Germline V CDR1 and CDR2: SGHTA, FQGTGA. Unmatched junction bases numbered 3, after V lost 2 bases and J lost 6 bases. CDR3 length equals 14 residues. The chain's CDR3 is CASSLGLAPNEQFF. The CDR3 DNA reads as TGTGCCAGCAGCTTAGGACTAGCTCCCAATGAGCAGTTCTTC. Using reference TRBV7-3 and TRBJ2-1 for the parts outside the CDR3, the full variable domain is GAGVSQTPSNKVTEKGKYVELRCDPISGHTALYWYRQSLGQGPEFLIYFQGTGAADDSGLPNDRFFAVRPEGSVSTLKIQRTERGDSAVYLCASSLGLAPNEQFFGPGTRLTVL.

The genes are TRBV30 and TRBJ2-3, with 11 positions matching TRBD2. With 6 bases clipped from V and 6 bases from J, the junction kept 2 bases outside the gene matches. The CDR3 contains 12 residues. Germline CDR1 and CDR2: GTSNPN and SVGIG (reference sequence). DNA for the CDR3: TGTGCCTGTAGCGGGGGGGTGGATACGCAGTATTTT. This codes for CACSGGVDTQYF.

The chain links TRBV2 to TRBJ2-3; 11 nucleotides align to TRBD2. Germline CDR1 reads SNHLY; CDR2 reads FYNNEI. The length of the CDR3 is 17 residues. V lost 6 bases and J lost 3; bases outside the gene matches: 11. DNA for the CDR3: TGTGCCAGCAGCCCCGCGCCGACTAGCGGGGAGACAGATACGCAGTATTTT. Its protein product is CASSPAPTSGETDTQYF.

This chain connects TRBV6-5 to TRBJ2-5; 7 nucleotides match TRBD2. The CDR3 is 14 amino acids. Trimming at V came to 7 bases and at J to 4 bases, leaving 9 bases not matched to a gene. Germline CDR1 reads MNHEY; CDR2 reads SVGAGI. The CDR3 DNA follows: TGTGCCAGCACTAAAACAGCGGGGCCAGAGACCCAGTACTTC. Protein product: CASTKTAGPETQYF.

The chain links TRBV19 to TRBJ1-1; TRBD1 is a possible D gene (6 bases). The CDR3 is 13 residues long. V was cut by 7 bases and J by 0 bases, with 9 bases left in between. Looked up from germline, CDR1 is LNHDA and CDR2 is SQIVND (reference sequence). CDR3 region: CASTNRVNTEAFF. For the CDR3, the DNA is TGTGCCAGTACCAACAGGGTGAACACTGAAGCTTTCTTT. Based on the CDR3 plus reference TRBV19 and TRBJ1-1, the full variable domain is DGGITQSPKYLFRKEGQNVTLSCEQNLNHDAMYWYRQDPGQGLRLIYYSQIVNDFQKGDIAEGYSVSREKKESFPLTVTSAQKNPTAFYLCASTNRVNTEAFFGQGTRLTVV.

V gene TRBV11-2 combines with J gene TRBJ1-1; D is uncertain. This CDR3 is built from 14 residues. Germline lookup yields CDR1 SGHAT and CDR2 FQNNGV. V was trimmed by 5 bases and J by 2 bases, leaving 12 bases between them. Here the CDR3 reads CASSQPPTNTEAFF. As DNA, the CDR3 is TGTGCCAGCAGCCAGCCCCCGACCAACACTGAAGCTTTCTTT.

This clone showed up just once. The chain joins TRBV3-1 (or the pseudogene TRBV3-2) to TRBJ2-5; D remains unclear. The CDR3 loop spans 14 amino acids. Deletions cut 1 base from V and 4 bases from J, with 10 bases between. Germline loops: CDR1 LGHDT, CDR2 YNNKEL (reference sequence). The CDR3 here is CASSQVNSRETQYF. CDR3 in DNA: TGTGCCAGCAGCCAAGTTAACTCCCGAGAGACCCAGTACTTC.

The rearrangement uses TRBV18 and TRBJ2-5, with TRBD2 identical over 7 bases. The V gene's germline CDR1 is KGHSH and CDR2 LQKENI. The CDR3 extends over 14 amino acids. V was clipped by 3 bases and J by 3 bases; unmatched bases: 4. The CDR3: CASSPLSGKETQYF. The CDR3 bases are TGTGCCAGCTCACCGCTGAGCGGGAAAGAGACCCAGTACTTC.

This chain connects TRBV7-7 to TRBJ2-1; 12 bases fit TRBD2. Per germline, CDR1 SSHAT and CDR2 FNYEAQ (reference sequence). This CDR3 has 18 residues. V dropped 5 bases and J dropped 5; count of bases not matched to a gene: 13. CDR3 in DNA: TGTGCCAGCAGCCGTCGGGGGCTAGCGGGAGGGAAAAACAATGAGCAGTTCTTC. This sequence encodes CASSRRGLAGGKNNEQFF.

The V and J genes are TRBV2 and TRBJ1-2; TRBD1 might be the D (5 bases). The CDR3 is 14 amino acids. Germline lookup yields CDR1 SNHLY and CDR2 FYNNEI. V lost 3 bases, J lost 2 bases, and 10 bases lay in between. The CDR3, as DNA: TGTGCCAGCAGTGATCAGGGACGGAACTATGGCTACACCTTC. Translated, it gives CASSDQGRNYGYTF.

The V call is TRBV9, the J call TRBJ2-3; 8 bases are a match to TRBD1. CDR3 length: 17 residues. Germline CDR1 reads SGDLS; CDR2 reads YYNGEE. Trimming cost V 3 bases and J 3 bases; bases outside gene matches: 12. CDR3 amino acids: CASSAGNRQGTTDTQYF. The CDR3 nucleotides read TGTGCCAGCAGCGCAGGAAATAGACAGGGGACTACAGATACGCAGTATTTT.

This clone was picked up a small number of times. This chain's CDR3 is CASSQYGQDNQPQHF. In nucleotides, the CDR3 is TGTGCCAGCAGCCAATACGGACAGGACAATCAGCCCCAGCATTTT. The genes are TRBV3-1 (or the pseudogene TRBV3-2) and TRBJ1-5, with 7 bases that match TRBD1. V was pared by 2 bases and J by 3 bases, with 4 bases of the junction left unmatched. This CDR3 is 15 amino acids long. Germline V gene lookup returns CDR1 LGHDT and CDR2 YNNKEL (reference sequence).

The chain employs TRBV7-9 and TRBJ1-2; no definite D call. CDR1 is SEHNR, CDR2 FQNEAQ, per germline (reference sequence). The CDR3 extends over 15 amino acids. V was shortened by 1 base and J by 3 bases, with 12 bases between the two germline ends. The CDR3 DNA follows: TGTGCCAGCAGCTTAGTCCTGGAGTACTACTATGGCTACACCTTC. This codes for CASSLVLEYYYGYTF.

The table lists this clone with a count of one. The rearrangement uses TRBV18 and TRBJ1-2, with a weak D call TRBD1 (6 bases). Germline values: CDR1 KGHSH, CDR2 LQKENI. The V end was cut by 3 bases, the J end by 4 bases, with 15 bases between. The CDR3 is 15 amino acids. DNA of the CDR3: TGTGCCAGCTCACCGGAAGGGGGGCTTGTCTATGGCTACACCTTC. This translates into CASSPEGGLVYGYTF.

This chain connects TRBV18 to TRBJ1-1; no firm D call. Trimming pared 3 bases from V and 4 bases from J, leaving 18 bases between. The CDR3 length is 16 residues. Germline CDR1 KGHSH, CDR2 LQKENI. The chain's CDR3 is CASSPLTGIAVTEAFF. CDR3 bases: TGTGCCAGCTCACCTCTTACCGGGATTGCGGTCACTGAAGCTTTCTTT. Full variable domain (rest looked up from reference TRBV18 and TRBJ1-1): NAGVMQNPRHLVRRRGQEARLRCSPMKGHSHVYWYRQLPEEGLKFMVYLQKENIIDESGMPKERFSAEFPKEGPSILRIQQVVRGDSAAYFCASSPLTGIAVTEAFFGQGTRLTVV.

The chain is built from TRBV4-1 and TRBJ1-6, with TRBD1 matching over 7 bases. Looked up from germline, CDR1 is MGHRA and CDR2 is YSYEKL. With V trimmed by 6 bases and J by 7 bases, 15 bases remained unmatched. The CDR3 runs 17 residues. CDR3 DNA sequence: TGCGCCAGCAGTCGCGGAGGCGGGGGCAGGGGGAATTCACCCCTCCACTTT. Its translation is CASSRGGGGRGNSPLHF.

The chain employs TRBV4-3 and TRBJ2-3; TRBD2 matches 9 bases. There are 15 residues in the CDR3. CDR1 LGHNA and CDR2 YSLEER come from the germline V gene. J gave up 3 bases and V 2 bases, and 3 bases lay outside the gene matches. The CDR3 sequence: CASSQSLAGTDTQYF. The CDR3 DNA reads TGCGCCAGCAGCCAATCCCTAGCGGGAACAGATACGCAGTATTTT.

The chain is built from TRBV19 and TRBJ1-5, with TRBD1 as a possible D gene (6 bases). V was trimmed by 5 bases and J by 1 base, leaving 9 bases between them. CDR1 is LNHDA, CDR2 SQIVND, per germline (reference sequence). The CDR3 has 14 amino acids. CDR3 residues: CASSRTGSNQPQHF. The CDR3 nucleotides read TGTGCCAGTAGTCGTACAGGGAGCAATCAGCCCCAGCATTTT.